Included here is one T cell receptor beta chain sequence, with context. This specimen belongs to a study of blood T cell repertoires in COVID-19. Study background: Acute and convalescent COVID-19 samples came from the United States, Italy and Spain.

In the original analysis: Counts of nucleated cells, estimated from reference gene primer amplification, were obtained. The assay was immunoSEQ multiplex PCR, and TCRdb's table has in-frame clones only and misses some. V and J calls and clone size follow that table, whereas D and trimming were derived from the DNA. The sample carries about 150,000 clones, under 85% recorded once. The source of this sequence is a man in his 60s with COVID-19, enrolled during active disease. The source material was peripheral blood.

The CDR3 is CASSLTGNPDTQYF. For the CDR3, the DNA is TGTGCCAGCTCACTGACAGGGAATCCAGATACGCAGTATTTT. The rearrangement uses TRBV18 and TRBJ2-3; 7 positions match TRBD1. V was pared by 4 bases and J by 4 bases, with 5 bases of the junction left unmatched. Germline-derived CDR1 and CDR2 are KGHSH and LQKENI. This CDR3 has 14 residues.